This T cell receptor (beta chain) was captured by sequencing in a study of T cell repertoires in breast cancer. Findings of the study overall: Partial tumor sampling and removing singletons may have missed real antitumor TCRs.

This clonotype has a handful of counts. The antigen is not known. Primers covering all TCR V genes were used in emulsion RT-PCR on CD8+ T cells. Blocking oligonucleotides added to a second nested PCR suppressed unpaired genes. Each CDR3 protein gets one entry after TCRdb re-called the emulsion pairing reads with MiXCR. This sample carries about 40,000 distinct CDR3 sequences, roughly 44% of them seen once, and the ten largest clones take approximately 57%. The CDR3 covers 14 residues. Trimming took off 8 bases at V and 0 bases at J, with 12 bases between the two ends. Germline V gene data show CDR1 as LGHNA and CDR2 as YNFKEQ.

The chain is built from TRBV4-2 and TRBJ2-3, with D possibly being TRBD2 (6 bases). Source material: CD8+ T cells. This receptor was identified in a pool of human donors with breast cancer or a healthy control (not recorded which). For the CDR3, the DNA is TGTGCCAGCGGAACCGGGACTAGCACAGATACGCAGTATTTT. It translates to CASGTGTSTDTQYF.